The 18 T cell receptor beta chains presented below share a single source sample, sequenced in a study of cytomegalovirus exposure and HLA in healthy donors (dated by TCRdb to 2016 to 2017). Libraries were prepared through the immunoSEQ multiplex PCR assay. A mixture of 60 forward primers for TCR Vbeta segments and 13 reverse primers for TCR Jbeta segments was used in the multiplex PCR. This immuneACCESS table, as held by TCRdb, lists in-frame sequences with V and J called but not all clones. Of the missing ones, under half trace to an unresolved V gene in checked studies; the others have no known cause. This sample lists 77,000 or so clones; more than 60% were detected once. The ten biggest clones cover approximately 1.6% of the sample. Sequencing used PBMCs. All receptors derive from a man aged 35 to 55 in good health and CMV-seronegative.

This clone was observed a few times. This chain joins TRBV2 and TRBJ1-1; D is possibly TRBD1 (6 bases). Germline V gene sequence: CDR1 SNHLY, CDR2 FYNNEI. V dropped 5 bases and J dropped 14 bases, with 24 bases sitting between them. The length of the CDR3 is 14 residues. The CDR3 protein is CASSPGQSILKCFF. CDR3 in DNA: TGTGCCAGCAGTCCCGGACAGTCCATCCTGAAGTGCTTCTTT.

The genes are TRBV5-1 and TRBJ1-4, with D perhaps TRBD1 (5 bases). Germline lookup yields CDR1 SGHRS and CDR2 YFSETQ. Trimming took 7 bases from V and 10 from J, leaving 23 bases between them. The CDR3 totals 15 residues. Here the CDR3 DNA reads TGCGCCAGCTGTGGCGGGACGACTGGGGGTGGAAAACTGTTTTTT. Translation: CASCGGTTGGGKLFF.

The genes are TRBV19 and TRBJ1-5; TRBD1 matches at 9 bases. CDR1 LNHDA and CDR2 SQIVND come from the germline V gene (reference sequence). CDR3 length equals 15 residues. V dropped 5 bases and J dropped 5; count of bases not matched to a gene: 7. The CDR3 loop is CASSSRDRVDQPQHF. The CDR3 DNA follows: TGTGCCAGTAGTTCCCGGGACAGGGTCGATCAGCCCCAGCATTTT.

The chain links TRBV10-2 to TRBJ2-6, with 7 bases matching TRBD1. V lost 9 bases and J lost 3; bases outside the gene matches: 11. The CDR3 loop spans 16 amino acids. Germline V gene sequence: CDR1 WSHSY, CDR2 SAAADI. The CDR3 region is CASNGQAAFGANVLTF. The CDR3 bases are TGCGCCAGTAACGGACAGGCTGCCTTTGGGGCCAACGTCCTGACTTTC.

This sequence joins TRBV5-1 and TRBJ2-3, with D possibly matching TRBD2 (5 bases). Trimming left V 5 bases short and J 0 bases short, with 13 bases between. The CDR3 totals 15 residues. Per germline, CDR1 SGHRS and CDR2 YFSETQ. The CDR3 DNA follows: TGCGCCAGCAGAGGAGGCGGACTGAGCACAGATACGCAGTATTTT. It yields the protein CASRGGGLSTDTQYF.

The chain has TRBV5-6 and TRBJ1-5; 8 bases fit TRBD1. This CDR3 is 14 amino acids long. With 4 bases clipped from V and 3 bases from J, the junction kept 3 bases outside the gene matches. From germline, CDR1 is SGHDT and CDR2 YYEEEE. The CDR3 here is CASSTQGVNQPQHF. In DNA form, the CDR3 reads TGTGCCAGCAGCACACAGGGGGTCAATCAGCCCCAGCATTTT. Using reference TRBV5-6 and TRBJ1-5 for the parts outside the CDR3, the full variable domain is DAGVTQSPTHLIKTRGQQVTLRCSPKSGHDTVSWYQQALGQGPQFIFQYYEEEERQRGNFPDRFSGHQFPNYSSELNVNALLLGDSALYLCASSTQGVNQPQHFGDGTRLSIL.

The chain combines TRBV12-5 with TRBJ2-1, with TRBD2 matching 7 bases. This CDR3 has 13 residues. The V gene end was trimmed by 5 bases and the J gene end by 6 bases; junction bases not matched to a gene: 4. CDR1 and CDR2 (germline): LGHNT, FRNRAP. The DNA of the CDR3 is TGTGCTAGTGGTCCCACTAGCGTCAATGAGCAGTTCTTC. Encoded protein: CASGPTSVNEQFF.

The chain recombines TRBV5-6 with TRBJ2-5; no reliable D call. Per germline, CDR1 SGHDT and CDR2 YYEEEE. The germline V and J ends were trimmed by 2 bases and 10 bases, with 12 bases remaining between them. The CDR3 loop spans 12 amino acids. CDR3: CASSFQYSNQYF. The DNA of the CDR3 is TGTGCCAGCAGCTTCCAATACTCAAACCAGTACTTC.

The gene calls are TRBV6-1 and TRBJ1-1, with D hard to call. V dropped 3 bases and J dropped 10 bases, with 9 bases sitting between them. Germline CDR1 MNHNS, CDR2 SASEGT. The CDR3 length is 11 residues. The CDR3 loop is CASSDRGVAFF. The CDR3 DNA reads as TGTGCCAGCAGTGATCGGGGTGTAGCTTTCTTT.

This clone turned up a few times. This rearrangement joins TRBV21-1 to TRBJ2-6; TRBD1 was called by the table and not checked on the DNA. TRBV21-1 is assigned pseudogene status. This CDR3 is built from 17 residues. CDR3 in amino acids: CASSMTGESSGANGLTF. The CDR3 DNA reads TGTGCCAGCTCGATGACAGGGGAGAGCTCTGGGGCCAACGGCCTGACTTTC.

This chain's CDR3 is CASSLEIGAGQETQYF. The CDR3 bases are TGTGCCAGCAGCTTGGAGATAGGGGCTGGCCAAGAGACCCAGTACTTC. The chain employs TRBV5-4 and TRBJ2-5; tentatively, D is TRBD1 (5 bases). The CDR3 runs 16 residues. Germline assignment: CDR1 SGHNT and CDR2 YYREEE (reference sequence). V shed 0 bases and J shed 1 base, with 13 bases lying between them.

The genes are TRBV7-9 and TRBJ1-5; no firm D call. CDR1 is SEHNR, CDR2 FQNEAQ, per germline (reference sequence). The CDR3 sequence is 14 residues long. Between the trimmed V and J ends, which lost 2 bases and 4 bases, there was a span of 9 bases. CDR3 DNA: TGTGCCAGCAGCTTAAATGAGGTTAATCAGCCCCAGCATTTT. Protein sequence: CASSLNEVNQPQHF.

This rearrangement joins TRBV19 to TRBJ1-6, with D unclear. The V gene's germline CDR1 is LNHDA and CDR2 SQIVND (reference sequence). CDR3 length equals 12 residues. With 5 bases removed from V and 8 bases from J, the gap between germline ends came to 7 bases. CDR3 sequence reads: CASSSRDSPLHF. The CDR3 bases are TGTGCCAGTAGTTCCCGGGATTCACCCCTCCACTTT. Complete variable domain (other parts from reference TRBV19 and TRBJ1-6): DGGITQSPKYLFRKEGQNVTLSCEQNLNHDAMYWYRQDPGQGLRLIYYSQIVNDFQKGDIAEGYSVSREKKESFPLTVTSAQKNPTAFYLCASSSRDSPLHFGNGTRLTVT.

The rearrangement uses TRBV6-5 and TRBJ2-5, with 8 bases matching TRBD2. The CDR3 runs 16 residues. The V gene end was trimmed by 3 bases and the J gene end by 2 bases; junction bases not matched to a gene: 8. Per germline, CDR1 MNHEY and CDR2 SVGAGI. The DNA of the CDR3 is TGTGCCAGCAGTTATCAGCTTGGCGGGGGGCAAGAGACCCAGTACTTC. Its protein product is CASSYQLGGGQETQYF.

The chain links TRBV6-1 to TRBJ1-6; 9 bases align to TRBD1. Germline CDR1 is MNHNS and CDR2 is SASEGT. The J segment lost 5 bases and the V segment lost 8 bases, leaving 4 bases of the junction unmatched. This CDR3 has 14 residues. DNA of the CDR3: TGTGCCAGCGGGGGACAGGGTGATAATTCACCCCTCCACTTT. Residues: CASGGQGDNSPLHF.

The chain couples TRBV2 to TRBJ2-5; 15 nucleotides agree with TRBD2. The DNA matches TRBJ2-7 better at its end, which makes the J call doubtful. Looked up from germline, CDR1 is SNHLY and CDR2 is FYNNEI. CDR3 size: 15 residues. The CDR3 region has the DNA TGTGCCAGCAGGGGACTAGCGGGAGGTATCCACGAGCAGTACTTC. The encoded protein is CASRGLAGGIHEQYF.

This clone was picked up one time. The junction differs from germline at one of its ends, possibly a read error. The rearrangement uses TRBV18 and TRBJ2-3, with D unresolved. There are 12 residues in the CDR3. Germline V gene data show CDR1 as KGHSH and CDR2 as LQKENI. The CDR3 DNA follows: TGTGCCAACCACCAGGCGCACAGATACGCAGTATTT. As protein: CANHQAHRYAVF.

J is TRBJ1-2 and V is TRBV28, with D perhaps TRBD1 (5 bases). The CDR3 totals 14 residues. Per germline, CDR1 MDHEN and CDR2 SYDVKM. Between the trimmed V and J ends, which lost 4 bases and 3 bases, there was a span of 12 bases. The DNA of the CDR3 is TGTGCCAGCAGTTCGGCCGGAGGGGACTATGGCTACACCTTC. Translating it yields CASSSAGGDYGYTF.